This T cell receptor (beta chain) was profiled in a study of human T cells and chemical hapten exposure. Study-wide background: After 6 days, upper back 0.01% DPC patch tests were scored.

The CDR3 spans 15 residues. The germline CDR1 and CDR2 sequences are SGHRS and YFSETQ. Trimming cost V 7 bases and J 5 bases; bases outside gene matches: 14. TCRdb called the RACE reads again in MiXCR, with one record for every CDR3 protein. The table lists more than 65,000 distinct CDR3 sequences, about a tenth of them singletons. As to time point: patch test 1, 2 weeks after DPC sensitization. The sample's treatment: therapeutic diphenylcyclopropenone sensitization with weekly scalp DPC. The study's findings and limits: Expanded TCRs grouped into significantly more large CDR3 similarity clusters than controls produced. The number of TCRs above 1 in 1000 frequency did not change after DPC sensitization.

Comment on this clonotype: What it recognizes is unknown.

The sample was whole blood, taken in connection with sensitization to the hapten diphenylcyclopropenone (DPC). The TCR comes from a woman between 50 and 59 years old with alopecia areata. Some clones in this sample may be carry-over from other donors' samples. The V call is TRBV5-1, the J call TRBJ2-5, with 7 bases that match TRBD2. CDR3 nucleotide sequence: TGCGCCAGCGCTTCGGCGGGAGTCTCTGGGGAGACCCAGTACTTC. Its protein product is CASASAGVSGETQYF.